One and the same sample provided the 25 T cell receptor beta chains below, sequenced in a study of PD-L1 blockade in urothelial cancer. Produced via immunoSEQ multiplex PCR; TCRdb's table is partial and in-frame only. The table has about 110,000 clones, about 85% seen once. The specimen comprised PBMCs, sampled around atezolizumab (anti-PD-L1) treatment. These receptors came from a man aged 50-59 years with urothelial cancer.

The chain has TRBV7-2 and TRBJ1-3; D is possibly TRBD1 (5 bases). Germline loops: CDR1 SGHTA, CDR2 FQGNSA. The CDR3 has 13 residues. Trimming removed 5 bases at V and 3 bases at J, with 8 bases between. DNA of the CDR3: TGTGCCAGCAGCCAGGGTCTTGGAAACACCATATATTTT. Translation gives CASSQGLGNTIYF.

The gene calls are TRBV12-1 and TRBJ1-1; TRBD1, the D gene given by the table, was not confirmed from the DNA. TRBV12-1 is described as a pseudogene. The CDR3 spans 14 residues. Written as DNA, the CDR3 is TGTGCCAGCACCCCCGGACACAAAGGGCCTGAAGCTTTCTTT. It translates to CASTPGHKGPEAFF.

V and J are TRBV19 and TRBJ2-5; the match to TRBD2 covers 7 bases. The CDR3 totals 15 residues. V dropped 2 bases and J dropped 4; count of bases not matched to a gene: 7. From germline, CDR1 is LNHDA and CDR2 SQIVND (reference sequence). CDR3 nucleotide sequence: TGTGCCAGTAGTATACAGGCGGGAGCTGGAGAGACCCAGTACTTC. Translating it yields CASSIQAGAGETQYF.

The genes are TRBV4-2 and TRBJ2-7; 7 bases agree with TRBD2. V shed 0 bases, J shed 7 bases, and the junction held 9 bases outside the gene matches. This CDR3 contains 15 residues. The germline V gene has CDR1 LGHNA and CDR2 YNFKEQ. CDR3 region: CASSQDRGDLREQYF. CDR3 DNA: TGTGCCAGCAGCCAAGATCGGGGGGACCTAAGGGAGCAGTACTTC.

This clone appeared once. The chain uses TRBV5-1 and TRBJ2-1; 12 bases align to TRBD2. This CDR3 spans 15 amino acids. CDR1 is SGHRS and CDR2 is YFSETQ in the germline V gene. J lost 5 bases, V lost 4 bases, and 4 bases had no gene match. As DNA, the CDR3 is TGCGCCAGCAGCGTGACTAGCGGGAGTGACAATGAGCAGTTCTTC. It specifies CASSVTSGSDNEQFF.

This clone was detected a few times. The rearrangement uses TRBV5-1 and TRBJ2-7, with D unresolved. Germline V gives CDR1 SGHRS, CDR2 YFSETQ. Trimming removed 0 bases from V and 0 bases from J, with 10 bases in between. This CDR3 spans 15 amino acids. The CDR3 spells CASSLDERSSYEQYF. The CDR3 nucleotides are TGCGCCAGCAGCTTGGACGAGCGTAGCTCCTACGAGCAGTACTTC. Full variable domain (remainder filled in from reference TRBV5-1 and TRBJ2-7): KAGVTQTPRYLIKTRGQQVTLSCSPISGHRSVSWYQQTPGQGLQFLFEYFSETQRNKGNFPGRFSGRQFSNSRSEMNVSTLELGDSALYLCASSLDERSSYEQYFGPGTRLTVT.

CDR3 sequence (DNA): TGTGCCAGCAGCCGGACAGGGGGGCAAGAGACCCAGTACTTC. Protein: CASSRTGGQETQYF. The V gene is TRBV7-9, the J gene TRBJ2-5, with 10 bases identical to TRBD1. Trimming at V came to 5 bases and at J to 2 bases, leaving 2 bases not matched to a gene. From germline, CDR1 is SEHNR and CDR2 FQNEAQ (reference sequence). The CDR3 length is 14 residues. Complete variable domain (other parts from reference TRBV7-9 and TRBJ2-5): DTGVSQNPRHKITKRGQNVTFRCDPISEHNRLYWYRQTLGQGPEFLTYFQNEAQLEKSRLLSDRFSAERPKGSFSTLEIQRTEQGDSAMYLCASSRTGGQETQYFGPGTRLLVL.

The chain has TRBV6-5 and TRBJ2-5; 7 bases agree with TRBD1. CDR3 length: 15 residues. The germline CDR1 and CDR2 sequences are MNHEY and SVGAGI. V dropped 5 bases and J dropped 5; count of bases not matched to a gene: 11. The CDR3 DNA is TGTGCCAGCAGTCGATCAGGGGGAAGGGCGGAGACCCAGTACTTC. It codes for CASSRSGGRAETQYF.

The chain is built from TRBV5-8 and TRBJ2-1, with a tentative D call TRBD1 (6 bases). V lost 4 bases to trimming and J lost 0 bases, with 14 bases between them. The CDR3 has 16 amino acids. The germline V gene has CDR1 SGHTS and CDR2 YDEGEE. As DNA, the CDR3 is TGTGCCAGCAGCACCCCCAGGGGATTCTCCTACAATGAGCAGTTCTTC. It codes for CASSTPRGFSYNEQFF.

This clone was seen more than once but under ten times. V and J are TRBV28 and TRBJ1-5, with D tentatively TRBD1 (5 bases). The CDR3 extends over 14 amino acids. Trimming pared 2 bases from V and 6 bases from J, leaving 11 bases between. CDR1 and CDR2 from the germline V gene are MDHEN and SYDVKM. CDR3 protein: CASSLVDKAQPQHF. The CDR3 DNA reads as TGTGCCAGCAGTTTAGTGGACAAAGCTCAGCCCCAGCATTTT. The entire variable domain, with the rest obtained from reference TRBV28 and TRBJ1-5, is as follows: DVKVTQSSRYLVKRTGEKVFLECVQDMDHENMFWYRQDPGLGLRLIYFSYDVKMKEKGDIPEGYSVSREKKERFSLILESASTNQTSMYLCASSLVDKAQPQHFGDGTRLSIL.

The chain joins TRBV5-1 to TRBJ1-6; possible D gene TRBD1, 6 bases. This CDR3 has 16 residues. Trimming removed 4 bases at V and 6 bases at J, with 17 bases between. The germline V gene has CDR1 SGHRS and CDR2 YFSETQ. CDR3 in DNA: TGCGCCAGCAGCCCGCAGCCGGGGGGGCTTAATTCACCCCTCCACTTT. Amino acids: CASSPQPGGLNSPLHF.

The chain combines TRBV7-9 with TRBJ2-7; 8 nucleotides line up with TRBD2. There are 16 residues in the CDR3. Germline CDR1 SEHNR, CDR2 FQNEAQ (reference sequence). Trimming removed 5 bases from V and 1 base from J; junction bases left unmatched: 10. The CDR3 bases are TGTGCCAGCAGCCCAGACCTAGCGGGCCTATCCTACGAGCAGTACTTC. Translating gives CASSPDLAGLSYEQYF.

CDR3 in DNA: TGTGCCAGCAGTTTTCGGGAGCGGGAGACCCAGTACTTC. Its protein is CASSFRERETQYF. This rearrangement joins TRBV6-5 to TRBJ2-5; D might be TRBD2 (6 bases). CDR3 length: 13 residues. Deletions cut 4 bases from V and 5 bases from J, with 11 bases between. CDR1 MNHEY and CDR2 SVGAGI come from the germline V gene.

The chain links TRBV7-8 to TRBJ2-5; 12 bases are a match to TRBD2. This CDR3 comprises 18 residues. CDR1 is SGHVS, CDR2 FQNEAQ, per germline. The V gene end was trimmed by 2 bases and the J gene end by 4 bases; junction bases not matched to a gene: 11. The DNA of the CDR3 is TGTGCCAGCAGCTTAAGAGGACTAGCGGGGACTAAAGGAGAGACCCAGTACTTC. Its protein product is CASSLRGLAGTKGETQYF. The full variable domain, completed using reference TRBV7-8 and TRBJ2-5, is GAGVSQSPRYKVAKRGQDVALRCDPISGHVSLFWYQQALGQGPEFLTYFQNEAQLDKSGLPSDRFFAERPEGSVSTLKIQRTQQEDSAVYLCASSLRGLAGTKGETQYFGPGTRLLVL.

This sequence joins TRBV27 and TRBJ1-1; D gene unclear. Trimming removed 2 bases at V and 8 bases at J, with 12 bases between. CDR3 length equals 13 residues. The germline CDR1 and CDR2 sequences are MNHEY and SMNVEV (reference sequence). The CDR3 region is CASSLHGPGEAFF. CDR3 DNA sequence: TGTGCCAGCAGTTTACACGGCCCCGGGGAAGCTTTCTTT.

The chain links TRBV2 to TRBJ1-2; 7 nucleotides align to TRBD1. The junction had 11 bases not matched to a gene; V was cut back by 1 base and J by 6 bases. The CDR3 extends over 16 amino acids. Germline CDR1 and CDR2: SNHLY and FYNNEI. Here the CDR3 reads CASSEDLTGWVNGYTF. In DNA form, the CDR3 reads TGTGCCAGCAGTGAAGACCTGACAGGGTGGGTTAATGGCTACACCTTC.

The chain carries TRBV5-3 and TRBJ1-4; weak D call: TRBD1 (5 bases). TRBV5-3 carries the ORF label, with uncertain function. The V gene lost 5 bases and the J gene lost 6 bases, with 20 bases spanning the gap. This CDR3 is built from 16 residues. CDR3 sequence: CARRLGQGSGDEKLFF. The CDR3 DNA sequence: TGTGCCAGAAGGCTGGGTCAGGGTTCGGGTGATGAAAAACTGTTTTTT.

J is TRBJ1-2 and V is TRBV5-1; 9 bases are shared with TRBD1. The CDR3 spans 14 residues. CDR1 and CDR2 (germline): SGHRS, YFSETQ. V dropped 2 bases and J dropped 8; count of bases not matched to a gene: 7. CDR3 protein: CASSFSGQGMGYTF. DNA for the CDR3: TGCGCCAGCAGCTTTTCGGGACAGGGTATGGGCTACACCTTC.

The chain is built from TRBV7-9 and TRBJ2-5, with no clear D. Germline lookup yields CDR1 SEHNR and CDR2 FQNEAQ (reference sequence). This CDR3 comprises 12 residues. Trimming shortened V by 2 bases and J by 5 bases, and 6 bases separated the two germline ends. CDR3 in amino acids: CASSLPGETQYF. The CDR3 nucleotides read TGTGCCAGCAGCTTACCCGGGGAGACCCAGTACTTC.

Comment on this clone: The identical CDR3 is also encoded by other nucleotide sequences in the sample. The CDR3 protein is CAWSVQGNEQFF. The CDR3 region has the DNA TGTGCCTGGAGTGTTCAGGGGAATGAGCAGTTCTTC. V is TRBV30 and J is TRBJ2-1; D is possibly TRBD1 (6 bases). Germline lookup yields CDR1 GTSNPN and CDR2 SVGIG (reference sequence). The CDR3 is 12 residues long. V gave up 0 bases and J gave up 7 bases, with 7 bases separating them.

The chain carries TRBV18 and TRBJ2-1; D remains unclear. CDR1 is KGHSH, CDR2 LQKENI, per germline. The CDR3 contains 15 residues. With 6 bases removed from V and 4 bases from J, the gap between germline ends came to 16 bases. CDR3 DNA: TGTGCCAGCTCCCTTCCCTCTAGACCGTACAATGAGCAGTTCTTC. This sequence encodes CASSLPSRPYNEQFF.

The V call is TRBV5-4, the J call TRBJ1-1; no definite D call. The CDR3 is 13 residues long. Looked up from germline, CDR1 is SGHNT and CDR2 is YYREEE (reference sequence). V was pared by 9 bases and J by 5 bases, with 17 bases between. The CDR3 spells CATSRVGYTEAFF. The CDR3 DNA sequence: TGTGCCACCAGTCGGGTCGGTTATACTGAAGCTTTCTTT.

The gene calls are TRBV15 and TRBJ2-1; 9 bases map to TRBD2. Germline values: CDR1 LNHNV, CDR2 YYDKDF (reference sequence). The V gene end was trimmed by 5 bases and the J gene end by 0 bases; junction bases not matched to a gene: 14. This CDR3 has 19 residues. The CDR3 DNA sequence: TGTGCCACCAGCCCCCGGATGGGTAGCGGGAGTGCCTCCTACAATGAGCAGTTCTTC. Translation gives CATSPRMGSGSASYNEQFF.

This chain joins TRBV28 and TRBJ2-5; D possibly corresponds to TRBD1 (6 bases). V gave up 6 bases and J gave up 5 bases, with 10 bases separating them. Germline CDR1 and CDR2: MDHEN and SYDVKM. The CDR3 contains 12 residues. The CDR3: CASRTRGETQYF. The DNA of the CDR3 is TGTGCCAGCAGAACGAGGGGGGAGACCCAGTACTTC.

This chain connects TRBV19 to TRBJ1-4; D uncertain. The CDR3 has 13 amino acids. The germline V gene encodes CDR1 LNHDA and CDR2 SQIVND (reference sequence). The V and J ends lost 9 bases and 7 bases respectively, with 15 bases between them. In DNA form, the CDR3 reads TGTGCCAGCCGAACCGAGGGTGGTGAAAAACTGTTTTTT. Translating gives CASRTEGGEKLFF.